This T cell receptor (beta chain) was identified during a study of blood T cell repertoires in COVID-19. The CDR3 is 16 amino acids. The germline CDR1 and CDR2 sequences are LGHDT and YNNKEL (reference sequence). V lost 4 bases to trimming and J lost 6 bases, with 18 bases between them. Using immunoSEQ multiplex PCR, the repertoire was profiled, and TCRdb retains in-frame clones only, with some absent. The sample yields around 100,000 clones, 85% seen once. This TCR came from a woman in her 70s with active or convalescent COVID-19. The specimen sequenced was peripheral blood. This chain uses TRBV3-1 (or the pseudogene TRBV3-2) with TRBJ2-2, with D unresolved. For the CDR3, the DNA is TGTGCCAGCAGCCCACAATCTCCTGCAGTCGCCGGGGAGCTGTTTTTT. This gives the protein CASSPQSPAVAGELFF.